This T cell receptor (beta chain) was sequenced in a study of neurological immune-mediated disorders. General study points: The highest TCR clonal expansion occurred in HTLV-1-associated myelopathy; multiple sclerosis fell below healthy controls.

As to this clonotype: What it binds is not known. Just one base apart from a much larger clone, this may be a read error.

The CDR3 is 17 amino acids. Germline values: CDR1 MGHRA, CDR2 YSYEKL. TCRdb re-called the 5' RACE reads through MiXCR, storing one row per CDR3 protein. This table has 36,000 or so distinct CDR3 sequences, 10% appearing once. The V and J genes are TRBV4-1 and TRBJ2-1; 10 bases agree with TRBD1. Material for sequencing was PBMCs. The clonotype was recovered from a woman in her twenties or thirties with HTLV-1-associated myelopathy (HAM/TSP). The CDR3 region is CARSQPLTGTGENEQFF. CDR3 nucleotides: TGCGCCAGAAGCCAACCACTGACAGGGACAGGGGAAAATGAGCAGTTCTTC.